This T cell receptor beta chain was documented in a study of blood T cells in healthy people across ages. Study results and limitations: Older age coincided with a roughly linear decline in TCR beta diversity per million T cells.

Using a J-beta primer mix together with a sample-barcoded 5' primer, a second PCR was run for roughly 6 to 12 cycles. TCRdb re-analysed the 5' RACE reads in MiXCR, keeping a single row per CDR3 protein. The sample holds 920,000 or so distinct CDR3 sequences; over 35% are singletons and the top ten take under 20%. Germline V CDR1 and CDR2: ENHRY, SYGVKD. V was pared by 4 bases and J by 7 bases, with 5 bases of the junction left unmatched. This CDR3 is 14 amino acids long. This clonotype occurred a few times. Its antigen is as yet unknown. The sequence derives from an older woman in good health. The gene calls are TRBV10-3 and TRBJ2-5; 11 bases are a match to TRBD1. Specimen: blood. The CDR3 nucleotides read TGTGCCATCAGTGGGACAGGGGGCGCCGGGACCCAGTACTTC. Its protein product is CAISGTGGAGTQYF.